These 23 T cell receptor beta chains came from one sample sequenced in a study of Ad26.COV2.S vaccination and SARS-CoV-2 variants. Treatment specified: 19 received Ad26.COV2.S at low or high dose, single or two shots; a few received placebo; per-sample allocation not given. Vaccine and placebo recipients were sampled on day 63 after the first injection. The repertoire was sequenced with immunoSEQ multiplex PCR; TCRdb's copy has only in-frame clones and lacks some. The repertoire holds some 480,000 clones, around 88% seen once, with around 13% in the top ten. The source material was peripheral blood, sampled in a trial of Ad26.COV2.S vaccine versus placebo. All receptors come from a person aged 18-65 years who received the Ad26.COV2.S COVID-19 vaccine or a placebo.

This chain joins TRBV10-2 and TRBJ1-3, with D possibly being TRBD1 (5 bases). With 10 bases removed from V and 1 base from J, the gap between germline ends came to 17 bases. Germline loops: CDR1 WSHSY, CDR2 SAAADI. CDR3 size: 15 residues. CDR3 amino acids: CATRGATGSGNTIYF. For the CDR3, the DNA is TGCGCCACTAGAGGGGCGACCGGATCTGGAAACACCATATATTTT.

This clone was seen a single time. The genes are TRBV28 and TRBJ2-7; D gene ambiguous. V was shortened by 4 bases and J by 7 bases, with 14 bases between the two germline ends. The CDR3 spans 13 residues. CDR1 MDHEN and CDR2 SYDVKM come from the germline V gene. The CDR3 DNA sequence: TGTGCCAGCAGTTCCCCCCCCCTCAGGGAGCAGTACTTC. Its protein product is CASSSPPLREQYF.

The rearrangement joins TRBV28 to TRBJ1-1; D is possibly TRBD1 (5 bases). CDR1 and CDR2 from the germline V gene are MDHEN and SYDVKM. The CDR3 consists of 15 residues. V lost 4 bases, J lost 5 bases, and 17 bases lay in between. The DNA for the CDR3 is TGTGCCAGCAGTTCCACGGGGACCCATGGTACTGAAGCTTTCTTT. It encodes CASSSTGTHGTEAFF.

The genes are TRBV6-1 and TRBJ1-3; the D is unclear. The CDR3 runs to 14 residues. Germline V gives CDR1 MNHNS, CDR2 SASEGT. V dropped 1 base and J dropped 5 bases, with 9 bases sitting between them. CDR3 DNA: TGTGCCAGCAGTGAAGTAGGGAGACGAAACACCATATATTTT. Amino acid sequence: CASSEVGRRNTIYF.

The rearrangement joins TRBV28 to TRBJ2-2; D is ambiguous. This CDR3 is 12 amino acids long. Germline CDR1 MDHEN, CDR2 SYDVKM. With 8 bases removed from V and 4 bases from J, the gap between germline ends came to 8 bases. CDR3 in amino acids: CASVRTTGELFF. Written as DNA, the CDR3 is TGTGCCAGCGTCAGGACCACCGGGGAGCTGTTTTTT.

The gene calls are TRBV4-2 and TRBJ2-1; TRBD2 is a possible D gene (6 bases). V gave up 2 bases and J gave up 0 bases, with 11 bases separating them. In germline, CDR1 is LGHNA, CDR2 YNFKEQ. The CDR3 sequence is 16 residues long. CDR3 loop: CASSQNGGSSYNEQFF. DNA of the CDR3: TGTGCCAGCAGCCAAAACGGGGGAAGCTCCTACAATGAGCAGTTCTTC.

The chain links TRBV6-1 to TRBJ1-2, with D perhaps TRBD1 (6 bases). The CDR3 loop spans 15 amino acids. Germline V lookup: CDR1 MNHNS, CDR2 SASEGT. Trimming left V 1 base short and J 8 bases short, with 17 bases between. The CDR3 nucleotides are TGTGCCAGCAGTGAAGGGACAACAGGGTCGAGGGGCTACACCTTC. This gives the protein CASSEGTTGSRGYTF.

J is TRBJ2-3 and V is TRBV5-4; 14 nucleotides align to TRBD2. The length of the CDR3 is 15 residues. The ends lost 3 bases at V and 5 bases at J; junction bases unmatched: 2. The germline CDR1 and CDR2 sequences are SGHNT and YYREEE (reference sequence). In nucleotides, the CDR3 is TGTGCCAGCAGCTCAGGACTAGCGGGGGGAGATACGCAGTATTTT. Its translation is CASSSGLAGGDTQYF.

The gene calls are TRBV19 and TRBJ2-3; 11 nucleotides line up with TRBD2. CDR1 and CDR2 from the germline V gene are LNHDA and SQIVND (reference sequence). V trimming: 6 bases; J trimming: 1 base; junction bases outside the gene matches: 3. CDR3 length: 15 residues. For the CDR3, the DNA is TGTGCCAGTAGGCAACTAGCGGGAGGCACAGATACGCAGTATTTT. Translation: CASRQLAGGTDTQYF.

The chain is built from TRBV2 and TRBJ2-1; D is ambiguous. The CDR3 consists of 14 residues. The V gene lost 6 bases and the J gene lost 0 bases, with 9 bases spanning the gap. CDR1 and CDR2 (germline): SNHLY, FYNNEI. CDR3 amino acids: CASSALPSYNEQFF. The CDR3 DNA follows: TGTGCCAGCAGCGCACTCCCCTCCTACAATGAGCAGTTCTTC.

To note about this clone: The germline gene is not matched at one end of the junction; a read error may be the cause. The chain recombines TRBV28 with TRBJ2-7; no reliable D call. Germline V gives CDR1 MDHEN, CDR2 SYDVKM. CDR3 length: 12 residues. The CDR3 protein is CASSLRVAGFTF. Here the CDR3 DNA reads TGTGCCAGCAGTCTCCGAGTAGCTGGGTTCACGTTC.

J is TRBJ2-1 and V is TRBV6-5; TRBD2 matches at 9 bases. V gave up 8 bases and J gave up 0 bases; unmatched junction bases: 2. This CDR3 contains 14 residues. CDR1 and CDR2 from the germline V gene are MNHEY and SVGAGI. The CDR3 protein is CASGREGSYNEQFF. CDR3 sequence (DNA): TGTGCCAGCGGGCGGGAGGGCTCCTACAATGAGCAGTTCTTC.

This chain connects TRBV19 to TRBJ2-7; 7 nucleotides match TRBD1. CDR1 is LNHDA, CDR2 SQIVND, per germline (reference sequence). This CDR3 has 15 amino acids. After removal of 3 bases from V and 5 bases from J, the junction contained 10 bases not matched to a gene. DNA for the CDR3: TGTGCCAGTAGTATCTCCGGGACAGAAAATAACGAGCAGTACTTC. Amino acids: CASSISGTENNEQYF. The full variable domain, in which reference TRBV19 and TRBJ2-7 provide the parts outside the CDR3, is DGGITQSPKYLFRKEGQNVTLSCEQNLNHDAMYWYRQDPGQGLRLIYYSQIVNDFQKGDIAEGYSVSREKKESFPLTVTSAQKNPTAFYLCASSISGTENNEQYFGPGTRLTVT.

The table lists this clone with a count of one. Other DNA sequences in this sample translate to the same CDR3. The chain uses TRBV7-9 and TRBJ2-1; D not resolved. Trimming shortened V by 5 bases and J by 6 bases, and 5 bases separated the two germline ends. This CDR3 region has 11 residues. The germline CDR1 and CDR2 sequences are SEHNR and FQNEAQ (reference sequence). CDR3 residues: CASSPANEQFF. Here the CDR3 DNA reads TGTGCCAGCAGCCCTGCCAATGAGCAGTTCTTC. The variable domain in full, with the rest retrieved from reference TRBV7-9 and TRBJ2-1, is DTGVSQNPRHKITKRGQNVTFRCDPISEHNRLYWYRQTLGQGPEFLTYFQNEAQLEKSRLLSDRFSAERPKGSFSTLEIQRTEQGDSAMYLCASSPANEQFFGPGTRLTVL.

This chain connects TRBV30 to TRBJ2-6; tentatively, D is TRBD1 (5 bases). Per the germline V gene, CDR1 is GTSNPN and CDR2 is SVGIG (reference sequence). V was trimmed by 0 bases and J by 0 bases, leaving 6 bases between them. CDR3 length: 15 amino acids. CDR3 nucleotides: TGTGCCTGGAGTGTCGACAGCTCTGGGGCCAACGTCCTGACTTTC. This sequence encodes CAWSVDSSGANVLTF.

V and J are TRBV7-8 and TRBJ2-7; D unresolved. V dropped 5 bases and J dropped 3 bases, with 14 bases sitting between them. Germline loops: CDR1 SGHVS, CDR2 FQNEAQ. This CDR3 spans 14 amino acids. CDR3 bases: TGTGCCAGCAGCCGAGTCGGCAGAAACTACGAGCAGTACTTC. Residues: CASSRVGRNYEQYF.

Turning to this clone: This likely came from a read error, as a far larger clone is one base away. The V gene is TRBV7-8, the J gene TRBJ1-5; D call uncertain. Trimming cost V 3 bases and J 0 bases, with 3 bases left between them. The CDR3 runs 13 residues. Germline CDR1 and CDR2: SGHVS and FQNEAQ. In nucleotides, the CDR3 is TGTGCCAGCAGCTTGAATAGCAATCAGCCCCAGCATTTT. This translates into CASSLNSNQPQHF.

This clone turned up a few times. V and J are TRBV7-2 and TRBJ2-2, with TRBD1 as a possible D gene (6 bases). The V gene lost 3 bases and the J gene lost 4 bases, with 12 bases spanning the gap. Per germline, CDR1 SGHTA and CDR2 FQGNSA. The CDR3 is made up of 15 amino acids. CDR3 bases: TGTGCCAGCAGCTTCCGTGGGGGCGGCACCGGGGAGCTGTTTTTT. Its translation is CASSFRGGGTGELFF.

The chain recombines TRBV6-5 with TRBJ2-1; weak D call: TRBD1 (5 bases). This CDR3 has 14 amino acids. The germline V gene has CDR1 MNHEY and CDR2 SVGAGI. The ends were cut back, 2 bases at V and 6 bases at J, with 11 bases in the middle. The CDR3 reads CASSYLQGPNEQFF. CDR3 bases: TGTGCCAGCAGTTACCTGCAGGGCCCCAATGAGCAGTTCTTC.

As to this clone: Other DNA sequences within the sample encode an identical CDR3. CDR3 residues: CAWSPATEAFF. CDR3 DNA sequence: TGTGCCTGGAGTCCGGCCACTGAAGCTTTCTTT. This chain uses TRBV30 with TRBJ1-1; D remains unclear. Germline V CDR1 and CDR2: GTSNPN, SVGIG (reference sequence). V gave up 2 bases and J gave up 4 bases, with 5 bases separating them. This CDR3 region has 11 residues.

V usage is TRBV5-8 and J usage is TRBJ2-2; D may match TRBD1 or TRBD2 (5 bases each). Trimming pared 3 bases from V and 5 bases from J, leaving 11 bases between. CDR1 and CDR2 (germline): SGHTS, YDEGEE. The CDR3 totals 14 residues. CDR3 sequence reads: CASSSGRITGELFF. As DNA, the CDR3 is TGTGCCAGCAGCTCGGGACGGATTACCGGGGAGCTGTTTTTT.

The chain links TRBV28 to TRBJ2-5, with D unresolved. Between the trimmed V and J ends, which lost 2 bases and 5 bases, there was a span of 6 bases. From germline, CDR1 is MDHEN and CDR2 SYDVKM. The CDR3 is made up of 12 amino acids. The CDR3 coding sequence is TGTGCCAGCAGTTTACCCGGGGAGACCCAGTACTTC. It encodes CASSLPGETQYF.

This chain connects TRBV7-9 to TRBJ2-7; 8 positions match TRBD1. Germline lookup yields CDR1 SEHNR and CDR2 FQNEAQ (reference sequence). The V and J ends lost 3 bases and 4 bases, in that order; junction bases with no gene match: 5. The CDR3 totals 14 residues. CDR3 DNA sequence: TGTGCCAGCAGCTTGACAGGGGTTAGGTACGAGCAGTACTTC. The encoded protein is CASSLTGVRYEQYF.